The rows below give T cell receptor beta chains drawn from one sample of a study of post-analysis software for immune sequencing data. In TCRdb, the PCR reads were re-called with MiXCR into one record per CDR3 protein. The sample carries roughly 670,000 distinct CDR3 sequences, roughly three fifths recorded once. The sample consisted of blood. These receptors came from a girl aged 2-9 years with multiple sclerosis. The conserved cysteine and the conserved F or W are not part of the CDR3 here.

>14|TRBV11-2|-
ASSLGGSGGQGTQY
>14|TRBV7-9|TRBJ2-3
ASSRRSGAAQGTQY
>11|TRBV6-5|TRBJ1-2
ASRHGTGGGYT
>12|TRBV6-1|TRBJ2-1
ASKTGGTYNEQF
>12|TRBV7-2|TRBJ2-7
ASSLDVTFPQQY
>15|TRBV3-1|TRBJ2-1
ASSPSAEGLAGGEQF
>18|TRBV7-9|TRBJ2-1
ASSVILDRETSSSYNEQF
>14|TRBV27|TRBJ2-1
ASSPGTSGRYNEQF
>13|TRBV10-3|TRBJ2-3
AISTSLAGGDTQY
>13|TRBV13|TRBJ2-1
ASRDSGRAGNEQF
>7|TRBV29-1|-
SVEVEQY
>10|TRBV13|TRBJ2-5
ASSHYEETQY
>12|TRBV5-1|TRBJ2-3
ASSTPGRTDTQY
>13|TRBV7-2|TRBJ2-1
ASSLLAGGGNEQF
>12|TRBV10-2|TRBJ2-5
ASSDSRLQETQY
>16|TRBV7-9|TRBJ2-1
ASSSKGLGIRGGNEQF
>12|TRBV7-9|TRBJ2-1
ASSSSPRPNEQF
>12|TRBV3-1|TRBJ2-7
ASSPGTAAYEQY
>13|TRBV6-1|TRBJ2-3
ASSADRGATDTQY
>11|TRBV21-1|TRBJ2-1
ARLLFPNNEQF
>12|TRBV20-1|TRBJ2-5
SARDTSRQETQY
>10|TRBV27|TRBJ1-2
ASDPRKRSLT
>13|TRBV15|TRBJ1-1
ATRQTHRRGTEAF
>13|TRBV3-1|-
ASSQGGRPSYEQY
>11|TRBV3-1|-
ASSQDRAREQF
>12|TRBV7-8|TRBJ2-1
ASSFFSSVGEQF
>14|TRBV5-1|TRBJ2-7
ASSLKPGDRAYEQY
>14|TRBV11-2|TRBJ2-1
ASSLLGTSLRNEQF
>14|TRBV5-1|TRBJ2-3
ASSGISGSSTDTQY
>10|TRBV6-1|TRBJ2-5
ASQRLQETQY
>13|TRBV4-2|TRBJ2-1
ASSPGTRGGYEQF
>13|TRBV7-2|TRBJ2-1
ASSLVRGGGNEQF
>14|TRBV4-1|TRBJ2-7
ASSHGGGQGRHEQY
>15|TRBV7-9|TRBJ2-7
ASSSDDSGPESYEQY
>14|TRBV20-1|-
SARDPSGSVGETQY
>12|TRBV5-1|TRBJ2-7
ASSGGTTFYEQY
>10|TRBV5-1|TRBJ2-7
ASSLNTYEQY
>11|TRBV6-5|TRBJ1-2
ASSLTLRVGYT
>14|TRBV12-3/TRBV12-4|TRBJ2-1
ASSLRGTFAYNEQF